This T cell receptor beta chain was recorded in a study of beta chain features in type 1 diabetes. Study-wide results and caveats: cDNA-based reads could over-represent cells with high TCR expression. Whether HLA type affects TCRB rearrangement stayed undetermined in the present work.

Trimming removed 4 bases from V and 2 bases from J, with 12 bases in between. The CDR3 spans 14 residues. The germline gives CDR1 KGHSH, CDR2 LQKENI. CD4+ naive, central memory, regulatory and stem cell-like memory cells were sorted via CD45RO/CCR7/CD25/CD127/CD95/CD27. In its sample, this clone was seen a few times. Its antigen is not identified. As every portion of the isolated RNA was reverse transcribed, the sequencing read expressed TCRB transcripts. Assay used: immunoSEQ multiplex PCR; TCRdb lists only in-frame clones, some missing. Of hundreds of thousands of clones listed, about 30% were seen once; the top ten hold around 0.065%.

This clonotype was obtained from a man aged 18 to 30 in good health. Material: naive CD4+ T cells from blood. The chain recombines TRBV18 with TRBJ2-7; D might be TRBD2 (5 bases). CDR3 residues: CASSLGADTYEQYF. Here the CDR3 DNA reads TGTGCCAGCTCACTGGGAGCGGATACCTACGAGCAGTACTTC.